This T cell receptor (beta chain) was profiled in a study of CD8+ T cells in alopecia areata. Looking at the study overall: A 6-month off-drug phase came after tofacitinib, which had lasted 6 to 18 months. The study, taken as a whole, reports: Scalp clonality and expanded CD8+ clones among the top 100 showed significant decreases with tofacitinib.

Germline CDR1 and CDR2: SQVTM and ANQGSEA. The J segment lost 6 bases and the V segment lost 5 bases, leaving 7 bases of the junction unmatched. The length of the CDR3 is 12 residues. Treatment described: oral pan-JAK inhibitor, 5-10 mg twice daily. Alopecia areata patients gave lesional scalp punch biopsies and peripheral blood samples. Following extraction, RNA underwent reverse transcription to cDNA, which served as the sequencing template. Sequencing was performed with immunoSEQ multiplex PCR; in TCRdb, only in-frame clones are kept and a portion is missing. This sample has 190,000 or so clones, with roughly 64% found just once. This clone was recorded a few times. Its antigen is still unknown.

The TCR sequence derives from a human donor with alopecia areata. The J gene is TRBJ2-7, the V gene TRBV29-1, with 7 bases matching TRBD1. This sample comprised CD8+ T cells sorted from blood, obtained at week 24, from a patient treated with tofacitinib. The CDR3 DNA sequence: TGCAGCGTTACCATACAGGGGAGCGAGCAGTACTTC. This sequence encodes CSVTIQGSEQYF.